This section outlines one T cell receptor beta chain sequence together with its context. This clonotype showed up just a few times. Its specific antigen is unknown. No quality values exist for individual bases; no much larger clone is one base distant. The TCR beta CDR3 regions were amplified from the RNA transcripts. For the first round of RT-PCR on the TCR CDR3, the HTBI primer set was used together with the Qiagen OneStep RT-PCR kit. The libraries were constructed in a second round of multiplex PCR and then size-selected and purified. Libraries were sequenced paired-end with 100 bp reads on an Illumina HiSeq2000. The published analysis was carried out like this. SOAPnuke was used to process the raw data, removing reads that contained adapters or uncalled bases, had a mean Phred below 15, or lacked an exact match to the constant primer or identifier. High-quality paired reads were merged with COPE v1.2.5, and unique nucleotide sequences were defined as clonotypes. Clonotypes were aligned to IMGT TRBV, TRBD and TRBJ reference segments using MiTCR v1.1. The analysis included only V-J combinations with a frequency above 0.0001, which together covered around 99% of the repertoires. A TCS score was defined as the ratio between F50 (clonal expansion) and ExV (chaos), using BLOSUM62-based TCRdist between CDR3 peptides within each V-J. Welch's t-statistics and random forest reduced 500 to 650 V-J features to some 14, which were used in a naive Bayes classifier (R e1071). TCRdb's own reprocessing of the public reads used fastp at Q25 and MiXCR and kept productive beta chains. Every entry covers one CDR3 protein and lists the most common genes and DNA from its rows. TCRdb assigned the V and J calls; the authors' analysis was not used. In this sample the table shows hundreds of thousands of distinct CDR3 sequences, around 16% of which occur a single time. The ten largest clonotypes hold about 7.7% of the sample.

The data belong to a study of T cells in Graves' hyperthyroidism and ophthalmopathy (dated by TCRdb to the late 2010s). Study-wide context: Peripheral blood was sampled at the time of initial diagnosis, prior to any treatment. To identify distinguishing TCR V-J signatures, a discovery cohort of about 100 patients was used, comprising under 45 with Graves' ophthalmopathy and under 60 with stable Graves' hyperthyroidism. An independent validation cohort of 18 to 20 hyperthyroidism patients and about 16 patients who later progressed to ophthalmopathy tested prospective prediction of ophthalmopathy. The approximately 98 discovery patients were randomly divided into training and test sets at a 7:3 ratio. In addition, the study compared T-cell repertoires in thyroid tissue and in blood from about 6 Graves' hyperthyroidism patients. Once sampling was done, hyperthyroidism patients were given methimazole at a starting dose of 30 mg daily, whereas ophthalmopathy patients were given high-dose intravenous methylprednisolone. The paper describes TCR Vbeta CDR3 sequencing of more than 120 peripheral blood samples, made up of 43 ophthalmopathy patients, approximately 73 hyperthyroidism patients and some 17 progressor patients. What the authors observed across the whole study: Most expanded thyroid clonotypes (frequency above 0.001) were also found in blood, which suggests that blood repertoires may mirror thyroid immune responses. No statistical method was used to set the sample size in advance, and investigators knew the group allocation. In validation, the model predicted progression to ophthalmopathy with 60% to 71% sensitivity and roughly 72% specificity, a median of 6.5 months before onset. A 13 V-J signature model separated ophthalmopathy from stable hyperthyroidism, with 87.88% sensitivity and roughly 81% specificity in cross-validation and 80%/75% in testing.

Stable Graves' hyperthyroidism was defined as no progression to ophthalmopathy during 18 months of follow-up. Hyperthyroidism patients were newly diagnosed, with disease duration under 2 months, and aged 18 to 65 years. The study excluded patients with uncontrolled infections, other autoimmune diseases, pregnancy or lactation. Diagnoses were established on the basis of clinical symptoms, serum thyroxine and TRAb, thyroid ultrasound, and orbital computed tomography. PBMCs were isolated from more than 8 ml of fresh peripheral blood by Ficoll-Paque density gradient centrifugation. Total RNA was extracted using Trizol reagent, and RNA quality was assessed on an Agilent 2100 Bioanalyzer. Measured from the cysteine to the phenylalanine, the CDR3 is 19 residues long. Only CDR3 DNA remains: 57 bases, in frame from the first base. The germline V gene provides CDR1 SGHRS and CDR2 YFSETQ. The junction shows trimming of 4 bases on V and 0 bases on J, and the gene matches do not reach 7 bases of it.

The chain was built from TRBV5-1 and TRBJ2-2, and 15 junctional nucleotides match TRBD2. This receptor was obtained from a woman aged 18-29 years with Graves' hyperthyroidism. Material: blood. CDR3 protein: CASSPGTSGRTPNTGELFF. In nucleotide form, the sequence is TGCGCCAGCAGCCCGGGGACTAGCGGGAGGACCCCGAACACCGGGGAGCTGTTTTTT.